These 4 T cell receptor beta chains share one sample of origin, sequenced in a study of blood T cell repertoires in COVID-19. Assay: immunoSEQ multiplex PCR; the TCRdb copy retains only in-frame clones and omits some. The sample shows about 180,000 clones, 85% to 90% of them seen only once. Material: PBMCs or T cells enriched from blood (not recorded which). The receptor source for this set is a man aged 40-49 years who had recovered from COVID-19.

This clone showed up just once. V and J are TRBV19 and TRBJ1-1; the match to TRBD1 covers 10 bases. After removal of 1 base from V and 4 bases from J, the junction contained 6 bases not matched to a gene. CDR3 length: 16 amino acids. Germline V gene lookup returns CDR1 LNHDA and CDR2 SQIVND (reference sequence). In DNA, the CDR3 is TGTGCCAGTAGTATAGCTATCGGGACAGGGGTCACTGAAGCTTTCTTT. Its protein product is CASSIAIGTGVTEAFF.

This chain connects TRBV19 to TRBJ1-6; 11 bases fit TRBD1. Germline V gene lookup returns CDR1 LNHDA and CDR2 SQIVND (reference sequence). The CDR3 is 17 amino acids. J gave up 6 bases and V 2 bases, and 6 bases lay outside the gene matches. CDR3 bases: TGTGCCAGTAGTATACTCCGGGACAGGGGGTCTAATTCACCCCTCCACTTT. It translates to CASSILRDRGSNSPLHF.

The gene calls are TRBV2 and TRBJ1-6, with TRBD1 as a possible D gene (6 bases). V was clipped by 7 bases and J by 10 bases, with 14 bases between them. Germline V gene data show CDR1 as SNHLY and CDR2 as FYNNEI. The CDR3 is made up of 13 amino acids. CDR3 loop: CASTNTGNSPLHF. The DNA for the CDR3 is TGTGCCAGCACTAATACAGGGAACTCACCCCTCCACTTT.

The rearrangement joins TRBV5-5 to TRBJ1-1; 11 bases line up with TRBD1. The ends lost 4 bases at V and 8 bases at J; junction bases unmatched: 7. Germline CDR1 is SGHKS and CDR2 is YYEKEE (reference sequence). The CDR3 contains 14 residues. CDR3 bases: TGTGCCAGCAGCACGGGACAGGGGGTAGGGGAAGCTTTCTTT. Translating it yields CASSTGQGVGEAFF. Using reference TRBV5-5 and TRBJ1-1 for the parts outside the CDR3, the full variable domain is DAGVTQSPTHLIKTRGQQVTLRCSPISGHKSVSWYQQVLGQGPQFIFQYYEKEERGRGNFPDRFSARQFPNYSSELNVNALLLGDSALYLCASSTGQGVGEAFFGQGTRLTVV.